These T cell receptor beta chains were read from a single sample in a study of response to subunit inactivated influenza vaccine. TCRdb recomputed calls from the RT-PCR reads with MiXCR, one row per CDR3 protein. The data hold 500,000 to 600,000 distinct CDR3 sequences, with approximately 7.6% observed a single time. The sample consisted of PBMCs from blood, taken less than 30 months after vaccination. The receptors here all came from a man aged 45 to 70 who received an inactivated influenza vaccine. CDR3s leave out the opening cysteine and the closing phenylalanine or tryptophan. Fields, in order: V gene, CDR3 protein.

v_gene: TRBV6-1
CDR3aa: ASRPQGAGNQPQH

v_gene: TRBV27
CDR3aa: ASSFGGTGVYGYT

v_gene: TRBV25-1
CDR3aa: ASRGAPVPEQF

v_gene: TRBV2
CDR3aa: ASSGESTDTQY

v_gene: TRBV5-6
CDR3aa: ASSLVGRGFRLTGELF

v_gene: TRBV30
CDR3aa: AWSATEYSNQPQH

v_gene: TRBV7-8
CDR3aa: ASSSWDGRNSPLH

v_gene: TRBV5-3
CDR3aa: AMSPGLGTGAYEQY

v_gene: TRBV27
CDR3aa: ASSPGTSGNYNEQF

v_gene: TRBV18
CDR3aa: ASSSTGRGNYNEQF

v_gene: TRBV5-5
CDR3aa: ASSLKPGTGVEQY

v_gene: TRBV6-5
CDR3aa: ASSSPGAGNTIY